These 30 T cell receptor beta chains were sequenced from one sample in a study of cytomegalovirus exposure and HLA in healthy donors. PCR primers comprised 60 Vbeta and 13 Jbeta primers. The method was immunoSEQ multiplex PCR; TCRdb's version includes in-frame clones alone and lacks a portion of them. The sample yields 310,000 or so clones, around 90% seen once. What was sequenced was PBMCs. Receptors were obtained from a woman between 18 and 30 years old in good health and CMV-seronegative.

The chain has TRBV5-1 and TRBJ2-7; D is ambiguous. V was trimmed by 2 bases and J by 1 base, leaving 13 bases between them. Germline assignment: CDR1 SGHRS and CDR2 YFSETQ. The CDR3 loop spans 15 amino acids. CDR3 coding DNA: TGCGCCAGCAGCTTACGAGCCGCCGCATCCTACGAGCAGTACTTC. The encoded protein is CASSLRAAASYEQYF.

This chain uses TRBV7-9 with TRBJ2-1; TRBD2 matches at 7 bases. V lost 1 base and J lost 2; bases outside the gene matches: 8. The germline V gene has CDR1 SEHNR and CDR2 FQNEAQ (reference sequence). The CDR3 runs to 17 residues. The CDR3, as DNA: TGTGCCAGCAGCTTAGGAGCATTCGGGGGGACCTACAATGAGCAGTTCTTC. Residues: CASSLGAFGGTYNEQFF.

V and J are TRBV30 and TRBJ2-1; 11 bases match TRBD1. V dropped 5 bases and J dropped 4; count of bases not matched to a gene: 1. Germline assignment: CDR1 GTSNPN and CDR2 SVGIG (reference sequence). The CDR3 is 13 residues long. CDR3 sequence: CAWGQGAYNEQFF. The DNA for the CDR3 is TGTGCCTGGGGACAGGGGGCGTACAATGAGCAGTTCTTC.

The gene calls are TRBV27 and TRBJ1-4, with D possibly being TRBD1 (5 bases). Germline lookup yields CDR1 MNHEY and CDR2 SMNVEV (reference sequence). The CDR3 runs 15 residues. The ends were cut back, 4 bases at V and 6 bases at J, with 15 bases in the middle. Here the CDR3 DNA reads TGTGCCAGCAGTTCCCCCGGCAGGGCAGATGAAAAACTGTTTTTT. This encodes CASSSPGRADEKLFF.

The rearrangement uses TRBV7-8 and TRBJ2-7, with 7 bases that match TRBD2. The CDR3 loop spans 14 amino acids. Germline V gene data show CDR1 as SGHVS and CDR2 as FQNEAQ. The trim removed 5 bases at V and 5 bases at J, leaving 9 bases unmatched. DNA for the CDR3: TGTGCCAGCAGCCTAGACAGCGGGGCCGACGAGCAGTACTTC. This translates into CASSLDSGADEQYF.

This rearrangement joins TRBV25-1 to TRBJ1-1; tentatively, D is TRBD1 (6 bases). Deletions cut 5 bases from V and 4 bases from J, with 14 bases between. Germline V CDR1 and CDR2: MGHDK, SYGVNS. This CDR3 has 14 residues. The CDR3 here is CASSRGAGVTEAFF. In nucleotides, the CDR3 is TGTGCCAGCAGTCGGGGGGCGGGGGTCACTGAAGCTTTCTTT.

The chain links TRBV6-5 to TRBJ2-3; 8 bases line up with TRBD1. This CDR3 spans 15 amino acids. Germline CDR1 and CDR2: MNHEY and SVGAGI. V was clipped by 8 bases and J by 3 bases; unmatched bases: 10. The CDR3: CASHSQGAMTDTQYF. The CDR3, as DNA: TGTGCCAGCCATTCTCAGGGGGCTATGACAGATACGCAGTATTTT.

The chain is built from TRBV10-3 and TRBJ2-3, with 13 bases that match TRBD2. This CDR3 has 18 amino acids. Looked up from germline, CDR1 is ENHRY and CDR2 is SYGVKD. The trim removed 0 bases at V and 2 bases at J, leaving 5 bases unmatched. The CDR3, as DNA: TGTGCCATCAGTGAGTCCTGGACTAGCGGGGGCGACACAGATACGCAGTATTTT. Protein sequence: CAISESWTSGGDTDTQYF.

CDR3 nucleotides: TGCAGTGCTAGAGATACCTACGAGCAGTACTTC. Translating gives CSARDTYEQYF. The V gene is TRBV20-1, the J gene TRBJ2-7; D not certain. The germline V and J ends were trimmed by 0 bases and 2 bases, with 2 bases remaining between them. This CDR3 has 11 amino acids. In germline, CDR1 is DFQATT, CDR2 SNEGSKA (reference sequence).

This clone occurred once. At one end, the junction sequence differs from germline, possibly due to a read error. The chain links TRBV7-9 to TRBJ2-1; perhaps TRBD2 as D (7 bases). Per germline, CDR1 SEHNR and CDR2 FQNEAQ (reference sequence). This CDR3 contains 15 residues. CDR3 DNA: TGTTCCAGCAGCCCTGGGGGGGCTGCCTACAATGAGCAGTTCTTC. This gives the protein CSSSPGGAAYNEQFF.

In its sample, this clone was seen once. The V gene is TRBV18, the J gene TRBJ2-7; D uncertain. V gave up 2 bases and J gave up 0 bases, with 11 bases separating them. The germline V gene encodes CDR1 KGHSH and CDR2 LQKENI. The CDR3 spans 15 residues. This chain's CDR3 is CASSPSPDNSYEQYF. The CDR3 DNA is TGTGCCAGCTCACCATCCCCAGATAACTCCTACGAGCAGTACTTC.

This clone was observed once. The chain combines TRBV18 with TRBJ2-1; possible D gene TRBD1, 5 bases. V lost 6 bases and J 0 bases, leaving 12 bases between the germline ends. In germline, CDR1 is KGHSH, CDR2 LQKENI. There are 15 residues in the CDR3. The DNA of the CDR3 is TGTGCCAGCTCGGAATCAACAGGCTCCTACAATGAGCAGTTCTTC. Encoded protein: CASSESTGSYNEQFF.

This chain connects TRBV12-5 to TRBJ1-1; D uncertain. CDR3 size: 14 residues. Trimming took 3 bases from V and 0 from J, leaving 8 bases between them. The germline CDR1 and CDR2 sequences are LGHNT and FRNRAP. The CDR3 DNA reads TGTGCTAGTGGTTTATACACCTTGAACACTGAAGCTTTCTTT. It yields the protein CASGLYTLNTEAFF.

The chain uses TRBV6-5 and TRBJ1-4, with 11 bases fitting TRBD1. After removal of 2 bases from V and 8 bases from J, the junction contained 7 bases not matched to a gene. Germline V gene data show CDR1 as MNHEY and CDR2 as SVGAGI. CDR3 length equals 16 residues. CDR3 DNA sequence: TGTGCCAGCAGTTACACCGGACAGGGGGCTGGGGAAAAACTGTTTTTT. The encoded protein is CASSYTGQGAGEKLFF.

J is TRBJ1-1 and V is TRBV27; D is ambiguous. Looked up from germline, CDR1 is MNHEY and CDR2 is SMNVEV (reference sequence). V was trimmed by 2 bases and J by 2 bases, leaving 9 bases between them. The CDR3 length is 14 residues. This chain's CDR3 is CASSLGSENTEAFF. In DNA, the CDR3 is TGTGCCAGCAGTTTAGGTTCAGAAAACACTGAAGCTTTCTTT.

V is TRBV6-6 and J is TRBJ2-3; D gene unclear. V lost 1 base to trimming and J lost 4 bases, with 6 bases between them. Germline CDR1 is MNHNY and CDR2 is SVGAGI (reference sequence). CDR3 length equals 13 residues. The CDR3 nucleotides are TGTGCCAGCAGTTACTTCGCGGCAGATACGCAGTATTTT. Protein product: CASSYFAADTQYF.

CDR3 sequence reads: CASSPFLGSTYEQYF. Here the CDR3 DNA reads TGTGCCAGCAGCCCCTTCTTGGGCTCAACCTACGAGCAGTACTTC. This chain joins TRBV11-2 and TRBJ2-7; D gene ambiguous. The length of the CDR3 is 15 residues. Germline CDR1 SGHAT, CDR2 FQNNGV. V lost 5 bases to trimming and J lost 2 bases, with 16 bases between them.

This chain links TRBV11-2 with TRBJ2-5; 11 bases fit TRBD2. Germline V gives CDR1 SGHAT, CDR2 FQNNGV. The CDR3 is 17 amino acids. V lost 5 bases, J lost 5 bases, and 13 bases stayed unmatched. The CDR3 loop is CASSDRPGLAEEETQYF. As DNA, the CDR3 is TGTGCCAGCAGCGATAGACCGGGACTAGCGGAGGAGGAGACCCAGTACTTC.

The chain is built from TRBV2 and TRBJ1-2, with TRBD1 identical over 12 bases. The J segment lost 4 bases and the V segment lost 5 bases, leaving 5 bases of the junction unmatched. The CDR3 length is 15 residues. The germline gives CDR1 SNHLY, CDR2 FYNNEI. As DNA, the CDR3 is TGTGCCAGCAGTTCAGGGGGACAGGGGGCCTATGGCTACACCTTC. Translation: CASSSGGQGAYGYTF.

The J gene is TRBJ2-1, the V gene TRBV9; TRBD2 matches 7 bases. V lost 1 base, J lost 6 bases, and 1 base stayed unmatched. The CDR3 covers 13 residues. The germline CDR1 and CDR2 sequences are SGDLS and YYNGEE. CDR3 coding DNA: TGTGCCAGCAGCGTAACTAGCGCCAATGAGCAGTTCTTC. Translation gives CASSVTSANEQFF. The full variable domain, in which reference TRBV9 and TRBJ2-1 provide the parts outside the CDR3, is DSGVTQTPKHLITATGQRVTLRCSPRSGDLSVYWYQQSLDQGLQFLIQYYNGEERAKGNILERFSAQQFPDLHSELNLSSLELGDSALYFCASSVTSANEQFFGPGTRLTVL.

The CDR3 coding sequence is TGCGCCAGCAGCTCCCCGCGGGGAACGAACACTGAAGCTTTCTTT. Amino acid sequence: CASSSPRGTNTEAFF. V gene TRBV5-1 combines with J gene TRBJ1-1; D is unclear. Trimming shortened V by 3 bases and J by 1 base, and 13 bases separated the two germline ends. CDR3 length: 15 amino acids. CDR1 is SGHRS and CDR2 is YFSETQ in the germline V gene.

The V gene is TRBV5-6, the J gene TRBJ2-3; 16 nucleotides match TRBD2. CDR1 is SGHDT and CDR2 is YYEEEE in the germline V gene. Losses at the gene ends were 3 bases for V and 4 bases for J; bases not matched to a gene: 5. There are 17 residues in the CDR3. Here the CDR3 DNA reads TGTGCCAGCAGCTCGGGACTAGCGGGGGGGCTCGCAGATACGCAGTATTTT. Its translation: CASSSGLAGGLADTQYF.

In DNA form, the CDR3 reads TGTGCCAGCAGACAGGGGGCAGGGGACACTGAAGCTTTCTTT. Translated, it gives CASRQGAGDTEAFF. The rearrangement joins TRBV5-5 to TRBJ1-1, with 9 bases lining up with TRBD1. The CDR3 loop spans 14 amino acids. With 5 bases clipped from V and 3 bases from J, the junction kept 5 bases outside the gene matches. Per the germline V gene, CDR1 is SGHKS and CDR2 is YYEKEE (reference sequence).

The chain couples TRBV5-1 to TRBJ1-3, with D possibly being TRBD1 (6 bases). Trimming shortened V by 5 bases and J by 4 bases, and 13 bases separated the two germline ends. The CDR3 sequence is 14 residues long. Looked up from germline, CDR1 is SGHRS and CDR2 is YFSETQ. The CDR3 sequence is CASSTVGQGNTIYF. CDR3 nucleotides: TGCGCCAGCAGTACCGTAGGACAGGGAAACACCATATATTTT.

This clone was counted once. V usage is TRBV4-1 and J usage is TRBJ2-3; 11 bases match TRBD2. The CDR3 runs 18 residues. Trimming cost V 1 base and J 2 bases; bases outside gene matches: 8. Germline loops: CDR1 MGHRA, CDR2 YSYEKL. CDR3 sequence (DNA): TGCGCCAGCAGCCAAGTCTTTCCTAGCGGGGGGTCCACAGATACGCAGTATTTT. Translating gives CASSQVFPSGGSTDTQYF.

This CDR3 reads CASSPRGRGGEQYF. In DNA, the CDR3 is TGTGCCAGCAGCCCTCGAGGTCGTGGGGGCGAGCAGTACTTC. The chain has TRBV13 and TRBJ2-5; D tentatively fits TRBD1 or TRBD2 (5 bases each). The tail of the sequence fits TRBJ2-7 better, so the J call may be wrong. Germline assignment: CDR1 PRHDT and CDR2 FYEKMQ (reference sequence). The length of the CDR3 is 14 residues.

V gene TRBV19 combines with J gene TRBJ2-2; D remains unclear. The CDR3 spans 14 residues. V lost 7 bases to trimming and J lost 0 bases, with 9 bases between them. Germline V gene lookup returns CDR1 LNHDA and CDR2 SQIVND (reference sequence). The CDR3 DNA is TGTGCCAGTAATGGCAGATCGAACACCGGGGAGCTGTTTTTT. Amino acids: CASNGRSNTGELFF.

This clone was picked up one time. The chain couples TRBV7-3 to TRBJ2-1; TRBD1 agrees at 7 bases. The CDR3 runs to 15 residues. V was pared by 2 bases and J by 7 bases, with 8 bases of the junction left unmatched. Germline values: CDR1 SGHTA, CDR2 FQGTGA. The CDR3 reads CASSLVRQGKNEQFF. The CDR3, as DNA: TGTGCCAGCAGCTTAGTCCGACAGGGCAAGAATGAGCAGTTCTTC.

This clone came up a few times. The chain couples TRBV7-9 to TRBJ1-2, with TRBD1 matching over 10 bases. Germline loops: CDR1 SEHNR, CDR2 FQNEAQ (reference sequence). This CDR3 has 14 residues. The J segment lost 10 bases and the V segment lost 5 bases, leaving 10 bases of the junction unmatched. The CDR3 sequence is CASSPTGTGDFYTF. The CDR3 nucleotides are TGTGCCAGCAGCCCCACCGGGACAGGGGATTTCTACACCTTC.

The chain is built from TRBV7-6 and TRBJ2-5; TRBD2 matches at 11 bases. Germline trimming cut 5 bases from V and 3 bases from J; bases unmatched to any gene: 11. CDR3 length equals 17 residues. CDR1 and CDR2 from the germline V gene are SGHVS and FNYEAQ. The CDR3 protein is CASSKLAGGLLEETQYF. CDR3 bases: TGTGCCAGCAGCAAATTAGCGGGGGGGCTTTTGGAAGAGACCCAGTACTTC.